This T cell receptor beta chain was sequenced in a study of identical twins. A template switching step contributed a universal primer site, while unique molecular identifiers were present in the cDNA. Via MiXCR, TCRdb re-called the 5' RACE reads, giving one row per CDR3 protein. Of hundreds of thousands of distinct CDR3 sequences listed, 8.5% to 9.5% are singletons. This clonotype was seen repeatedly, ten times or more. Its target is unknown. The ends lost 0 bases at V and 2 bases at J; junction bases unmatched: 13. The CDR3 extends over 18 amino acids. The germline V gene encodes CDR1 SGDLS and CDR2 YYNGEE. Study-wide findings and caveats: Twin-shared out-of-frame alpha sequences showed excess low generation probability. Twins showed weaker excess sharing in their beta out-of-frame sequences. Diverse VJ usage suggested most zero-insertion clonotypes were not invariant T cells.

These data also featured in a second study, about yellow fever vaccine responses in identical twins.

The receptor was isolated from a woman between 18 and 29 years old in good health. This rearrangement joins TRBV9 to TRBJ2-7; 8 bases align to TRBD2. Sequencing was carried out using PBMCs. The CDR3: CASSVGLGGLGTTYEQYF. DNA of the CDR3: TGTGCCAGCAGCGTAGGATTAGGGGGACTAGGAACAACCTACGAGCAGTACTTC.